This entry lists 23 T cell receptor beta chains sequenced from one sample in a study of CD8 T cells in Susac syndrome. A quantity of about 0.5 to 1 ug RNA underwent reverse transcription using random hexamers. TCRdb reanalysed the immunoSEQ multiplex PCR reads using MiXCR and keeps one entry per CDR3 protein. The table lists roughly 160,000 distinct CDR3 sequences, around 96% of them singletons. Source material: CD4+ T cells from PBMCs. Receptors were obtained from a human donor with Susac syndrome.

This sequence joins TRBV29-1 and TRBJ2-3; D not resolved. Trimming pared 2 bases from V and 5 bases from J, leaving 5 bases between. The CDR3 spans 11 residues. The germline V gene has CDR1 SQVTM and CDR2 ANQGSEA. This chain's CDR3 is CSVESLDTQYF. For the CDR3, the DNA is TGCAGCGTTGAATCTCTAGATACGCAGTATTTT.

This chain links TRBV5-4 with TRBJ2-3, with TRBD2 as a possible D gene (7 bases). Germline V CDR1 and CDR2: SGHNT, YYREEE (reference sequence). The ends were cut back, 4 bases at V and 4 bases at J, with 13 bases in the middle. The CDR3 runs 14 residues. This CDR3 is CASSGGGAADTQYF. CDR3 nucleotides: TGTGCCAGCAGCGGAGGGGGGGCCGCAGATACGCAGTATTTT.

J is TRBJ2-3 and V is TRBV2, with 9 bases aligning to TRBD2. Germline-derived CDR1 and CDR2 are SNHLY and FYNNEI. The CDR3 consists of 16 residues. V shed 4 bases and J 0 bases; nucleotides not matched to a gene: 5. DNA of the CDR3: TGTGCCAGCAGTGGGGGGACTAGCATCAGCACAGATACGCAGTATTTT. It encodes CASSGGTSISTDTQYF.

This chain links TRBV12-3 or TRBV12-4 with TRBJ2-7, with 7 nucleotides matching TRBD1. The CDR3 length is 14 residues. V trimming: 6 bases; J trimming: 2 bases; junction bases outside the gene matches: 7. In nucleotides, the CDR3 is TGTGCCAGCAGACCCCGGGACAGCCCCTACGAGCAGTACTTC. Amino acids: CASRPRDSPYEQYF.

The rearrangement uses TRBV4-2 and TRBJ2-3; a weak D match, TRBD2 (5 bases). From germline, CDR1 is LGHNA and CDR2 YNFKEQ. The CDR3 spans 16 residues. V lost 3 bases, J lost 6 bases, and 19 bases lay in between. The CDR3 spells CASSQRAKAVGDTQYF. In nucleotides, the CDR3 is TGTGCCAGCAGCCAGAGGGCCAAGGCCGTGGGTGATACGCAGTATTTT.

The chain recombines TRBV12-3 or TRBV12-4 with TRBJ2-1; TRBD1 matches 9 bases. V lost 5 bases and J lost 6; bases outside the gene matches: 8. The CDR3 contains 15 residues. CDR3 amino acids: CASSRNRGQINEQFF. The CDR3 DNA sequence: TGTGCCAGCAGTCGTAACAGGGGGCAGATCAATGAGCAGTTCTTC.

The CDR3 nucleotides are TGTGCCAGCAGCTTCATGGAGCAAACTGAAGCTTTCTTT. This codes for CASSFMEQTEAFF. The chain employs TRBV5-4 and TRBJ1-1; D remains ambiguous. Germline V CDR1 and CDR2: SGHNT, YYREEE (reference sequence). The CDR3 is 13 residues long. Trimming cost V 2 bases and J 5 bases, with 10 bases left between them.

The V and J genes are TRBV30 and TRBJ2-3, with D uncertain. This CDR3 has 13 amino acids. V was cut by 3 bases and J by 6 bases, with 13 bases left in between. Germline CDR1 and CDR2: GTSNPN and SVGIG (reference sequence). The CDR3 nucleotides are TGTGCCTGGAGCGGACCGCTCGGGGATACGCAGTATTTT. It translates to CAWSGPLGDTQYF.

The genes are TRBV29-1 and TRBJ1-5; D call uncertain. In germline, CDR1 is SQVTM, CDR2 ANQGSEA. Deletions cut 4 bases from V and 2 bases from J, with 9 bases between. The CDR3 has 13 residues. The CDR3 region is CSVGSDGNQPQHF. The CDR3 nucleotides read TGCAGCGTTGGGTCTGATGGCAATCAGCCCCAGCATTTT.

The table lists this clonotype with a count of one. The chain joins TRBV25-1 to TRBJ2-1, with 11 bases matching TRBD2. After removal of 8 bases from V and 8 bases from J, the junction contained 5 bases not matched to a gene. This CDR3 spans 13 amino acids. CDR1 is MGHDK, CDR2 SYGVNS, per germline. DNA of the CDR3: TGTGCCAGCGCCCTAGCGGGAGGACATGAGCAGTTCTTC. Protein product: CASALAGGHEQFF. Full variable domain (remainder filled in from reference TRBV25-1 and TRBJ2-1): EADIYQTPRYLVIGTGKKITLECSQTMGHDKMYWYQQDPGMELHLIHYSYGVNSTEKGDLSSESTVSRIRTEHFPLTLESARPSHTSQYLCASALAGGHEQFFGPGTRLTVL.

V is TRBV3-1 and J is TRBJ2-5; D may be TRBD2 (5 bases). V was shortened by 3 bases and J by 5 bases, with 16 bases between the two germline ends. This CDR3 region has 15 residues. Germline lookup yields CDR1 LGHDT and CDR2 YNNKEL (reference sequence). The CDR3 loop is CASSQMSRGGETQYF. The CDR3 DNA reads as TGTGCCAGCAGCCAGATGTCTAGAGGCGGGGAGACCCAGTACTTC.

The chain has TRBV5-1 and TRBJ2-6; D is ambiguous. The germline V gene encodes CDR1 SGHRS and CDR2 YFSETQ. The V gene lost 1 base and the J gene lost 4 bases, with 9 bases spanning the gap. The CDR3 is made up of 15 amino acids. This chain's CDR3 is CASSLRAAGANVLTF. In DNA form, the CDR3 reads TGCGCCAGCAGCTTGAGGGCAGCCGGGGCCAACGTCCTGACTTTC. Full variable domain (rest looked up from reference TRBV5-1 and TRBJ2-6): KAGVTQTPRYLIKTRGQQVTLSCSPISGHRSVSWYQQTPGQGLQFLFEYFSETQRNKGNFPGRFSGRQFSNSRSEMNVSTLELGDSALYLCASSLRAAGANVLTFGAGSRLTVL.

V gene TRBV20-1 combines with J gene TRBJ2-3; TRBD1 is a possible D gene (6 bases). This CDR3 has 13 residues. Trimming pared 3 bases from V and 5 bases from J, leaving 12 bases between. CDR1 DFQATT and CDR2 SNEGSKA come from the germline V gene (reference sequence). CDR3 region: CSASHKGGDTQYF. Here the CDR3 DNA reads TGCAGTGCTAGCCATAAAGGGGGAGATACGCAGTATTTT.

The chain has TRBV10-3 and TRBJ2-5, with TRBD1 matching 9 bases. Germline loops: CDR1 ENHRY, CDR2 SYGVKD. V dropped 6 bases and J dropped 2; count of bases not matched to a gene: 7. The CDR3 consists of 15 residues. The chain's CDR3 is CAISPRDRAQETQYF. CDR3 bases: TGTGCCATCAGCCCCCGGGACAGGGCACAAGAGACCCAGTACTTC.

V gene TRBV3-1 combines with J gene TRBJ1-6; maybe TRBD1 (6 bases). The germline V gene encodes CDR1 LGHDT and CDR2 YNNKEL (reference sequence). This CDR3 is 18 amino acids long. Trimming took off 5 bases at V and 0 bases at J, with 17 bases between the two ends. CDR3 in DNA: TGTGCCAGCAGCGCCCAAACAGGGTTGAGCTCCTATAATTCACCCCTCCACTTT. Its translation: CASSAQTGLSSYNSPLHF.

J is TRBJ1-5 and V is TRBV5-7; 8 bases line up with TRBD1. TRBV5-7 is an ORF, with its function uncertain. This CDR3 comprises 15 residues. J was trimmed by 6 bases and V by 3 bases; bases with no gene match: 8. CDR3 bases: TGTGCCAGCAGCTCGGACAGGGAAGTGAGTCAGCCCCAGCATTTT. Encoded protein: CASSSDREVSQPQHF.

The chain links TRBV2 to TRBJ2-5, with TRBD2 as a possible D gene (5 bases). Germline lookup yields CDR1 SNHLY and CDR2 FYNNEI. The CDR3 totals 15 residues. Trimming removed 3 bases at V and 4 bases at J, with 15 bases between. CDR3 sequence reads: CASSERAGRGETQYF. The CDR3 DNA sequence: TGTGCCAGCAGTGAGAGGGCTGGACGAGGAGAGACCCAGTACTTC.

This chain links TRBV5-1 with TRBJ2-5; TRBD2 is a possible D gene (5 bases). CDR1 and CDR2 from the germline V gene are SGHRS and YFSETQ. V was clipped by 4 bases and J by 3 bases, with 13 bases between them. This CDR3 comprises 14 residues. The CDR3 reads CASSPGTEEETQYF. In DNA, the CDR3 is TGCGCCAGCAGCCCCGGTACGGAGGAAGAGACCCAGTACTTC.

The chain links TRBV20-1 to TRBJ1-4, with D perhaps TRBD1 (5 bases). The CDR3 has 12 amino acids. The V gene's germline CDR1 is DFQATT and CDR2 SNEGSKA (reference sequence). V was shortened by 4 bases and J by 8 bases, with 11 bases between the two germline ends. CDR3 DNA sequence: TGCAGTGCTACAAGACAGTCAGAAAAACTGTTTTTT. Protein product: CSATRQSEKLFF.

The V and J genes are TRBV6-2 or TRBV6-3 and TRBJ2-7; D may be TRBD2 (6 bases). This CDR3 has 14 amino acids. Trimming shortened V by 8 bases and J by 2 bases, and 16 bases separated the two germline ends. CDR1 MNHEY and CDR2 SVGEGT come from the germline V gene. The DNA of the CDR3 is TGTGCCAGCCGAGCGTACGGGGGTCCCTACGAGCAGTACGTC. Protein: CASRAYGGPYEQYV.

The J gene is TRBJ2-3, the V gene TRBV10-3; D remains unclear. CDR3 length: 13 amino acids. The V gene lost 4 bases and the J gene lost 4 bases, with 9 bases spanning the gap. Germline lookup yields CDR1 ENHRY and CDR2 SYGVKD. The CDR3 DNA follows: TGTGCCATCAGTGCACTGCCCCCAGATACGCAGTATTTT. Translating it yields CAISALPPDTQYF.

The rearrangement links TRBV5-4 to TRBJ2-1, with D possibly being TRBD1 or TRBD2 (5 bases each). The germline V gene encodes CDR1 SGHNT and CDR2 YYREEE (reference sequence). This CDR3 has 15 residues. Trimming removed 0 bases at V and 2 bases at J, with 9 bases between. The chain's CDR3 is CASSLGKGPYNEQFF. The CDR3 DNA is TGTGCCAGCAGCTTGGGAAAGGGACCCTACAATGAGCAGTTCTTC.

The chain recombines TRBV12-3 or TRBV12-4 with TRBJ2-7; perhaps TRBD2 as D (6 bases). V was shortened by 1 base and J by 4 bases, with 11 bases between the two germline ends. This CDR3 spans 14 amino acids. The CDR3 DNA follows: TGTGCCAGCAGTTTAGTGCTAGCGCTGTACGAGCAGTACTTC. Amino acids: CASSLVLALYEQYF.